This T cell receptor beta chain was profiled in a study of blood T cell repertoires in COVID-19. Study overall: Italy, Spain and the United States were the sources of the convalescent and acute COVID-19 samples. PBMCs, B-cell-depleted T cells, or T cells provided the cDNA or gDNA that made up the material.

Germline V gene sequence: CDR1 SGHVS, CDR2 FNYEAQ. The CDR3 sequence is 11 residues long. V was pared by 5 bases and J by 5 bases, with 0 bases of the junction left unmatched. Authors' analysis steps: For nucleated cells, counts were estimated from reference gene primer amplification. The table came from immunoSEQ multiplex PCR; TCRdb's copy has only in-frame clones and leaves some out. The V and J calls and clone size come from that table; D and trimming were worked out from the DNA. This table holds around 620,000 clones, about 90% found once. The sample taken for sequencing was peripheral blood. The V and J genes are TRBV7-6 and TRBJ2-7, with 7 bases matching TRBD2. This sequence was found in a woman in her late teens or twenties with acute or convalescent COVID-19. The CDR3: CASSRGDEQYF. DNA of the CDR3: TGTGCCAGCAGCCGGGGGGACGAGCAGTACTTC. Combining the CDR3 with reference TRBV7-6 and TRBJ2-7 gives the whole variable domain GAGVSQSPRYKVTKRGQDVALRCDPISGHVSLYWYRQALGQGPEFLTYFNYEAQQDKSGLPNDRFSAERPEGSISTLTIQRTEQRDSAMYRCASSRGDEQYFGPGTRLTVT.